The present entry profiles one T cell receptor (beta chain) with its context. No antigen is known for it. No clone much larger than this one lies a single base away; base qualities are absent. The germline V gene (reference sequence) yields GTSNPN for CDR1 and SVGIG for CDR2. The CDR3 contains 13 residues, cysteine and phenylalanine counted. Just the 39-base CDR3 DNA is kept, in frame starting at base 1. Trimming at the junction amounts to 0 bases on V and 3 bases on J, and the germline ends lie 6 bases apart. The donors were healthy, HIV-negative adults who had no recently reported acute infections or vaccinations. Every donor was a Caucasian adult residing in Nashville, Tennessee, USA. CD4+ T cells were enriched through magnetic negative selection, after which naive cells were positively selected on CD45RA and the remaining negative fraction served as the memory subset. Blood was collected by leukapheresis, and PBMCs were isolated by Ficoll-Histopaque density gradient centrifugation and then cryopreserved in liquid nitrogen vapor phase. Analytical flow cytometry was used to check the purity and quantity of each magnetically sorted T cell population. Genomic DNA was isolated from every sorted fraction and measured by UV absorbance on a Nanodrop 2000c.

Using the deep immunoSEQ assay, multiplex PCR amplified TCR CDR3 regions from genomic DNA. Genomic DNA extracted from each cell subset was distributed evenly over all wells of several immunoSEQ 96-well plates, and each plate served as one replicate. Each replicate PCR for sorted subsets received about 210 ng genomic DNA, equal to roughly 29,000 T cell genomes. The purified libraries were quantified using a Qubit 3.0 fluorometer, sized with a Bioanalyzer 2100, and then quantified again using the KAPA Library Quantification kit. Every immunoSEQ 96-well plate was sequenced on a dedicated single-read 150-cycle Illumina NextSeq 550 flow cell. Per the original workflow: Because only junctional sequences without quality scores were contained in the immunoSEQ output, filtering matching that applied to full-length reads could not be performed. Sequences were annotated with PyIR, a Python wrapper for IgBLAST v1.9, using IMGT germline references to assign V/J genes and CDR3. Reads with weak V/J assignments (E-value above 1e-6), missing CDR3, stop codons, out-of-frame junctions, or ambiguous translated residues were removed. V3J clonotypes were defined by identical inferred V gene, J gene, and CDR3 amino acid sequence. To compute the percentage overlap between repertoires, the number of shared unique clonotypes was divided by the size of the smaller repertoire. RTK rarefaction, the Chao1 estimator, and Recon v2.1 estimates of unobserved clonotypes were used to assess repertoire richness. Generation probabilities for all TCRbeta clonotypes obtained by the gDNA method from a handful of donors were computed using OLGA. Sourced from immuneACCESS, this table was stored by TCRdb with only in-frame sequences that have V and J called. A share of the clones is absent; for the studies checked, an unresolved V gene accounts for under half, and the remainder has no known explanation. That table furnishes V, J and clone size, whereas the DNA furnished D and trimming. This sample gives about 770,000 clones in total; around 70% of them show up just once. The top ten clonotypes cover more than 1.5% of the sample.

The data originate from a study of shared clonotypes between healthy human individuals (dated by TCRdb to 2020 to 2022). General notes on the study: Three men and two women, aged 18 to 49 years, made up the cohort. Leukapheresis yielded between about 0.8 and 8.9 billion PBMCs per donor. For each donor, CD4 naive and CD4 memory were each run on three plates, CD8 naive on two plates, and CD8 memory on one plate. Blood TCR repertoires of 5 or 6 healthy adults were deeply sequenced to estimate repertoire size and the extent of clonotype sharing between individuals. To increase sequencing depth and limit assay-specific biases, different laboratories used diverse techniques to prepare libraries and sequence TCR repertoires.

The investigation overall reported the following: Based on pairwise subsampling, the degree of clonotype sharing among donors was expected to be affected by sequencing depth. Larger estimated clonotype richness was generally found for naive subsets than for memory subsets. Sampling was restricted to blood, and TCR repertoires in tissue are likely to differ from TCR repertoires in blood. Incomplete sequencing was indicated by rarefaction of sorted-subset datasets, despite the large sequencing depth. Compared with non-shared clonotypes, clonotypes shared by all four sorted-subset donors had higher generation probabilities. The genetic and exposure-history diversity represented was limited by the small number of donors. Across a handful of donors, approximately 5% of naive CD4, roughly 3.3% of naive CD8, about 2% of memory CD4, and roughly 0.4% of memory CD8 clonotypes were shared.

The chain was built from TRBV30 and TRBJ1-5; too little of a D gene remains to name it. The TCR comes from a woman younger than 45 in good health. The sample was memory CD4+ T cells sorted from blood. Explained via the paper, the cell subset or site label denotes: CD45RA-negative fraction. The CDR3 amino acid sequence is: CAWSVGVNQPQHF. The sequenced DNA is TGTGCCTGGAGTGTGGGCGTCAATCAGCCCCAGCATTTT.